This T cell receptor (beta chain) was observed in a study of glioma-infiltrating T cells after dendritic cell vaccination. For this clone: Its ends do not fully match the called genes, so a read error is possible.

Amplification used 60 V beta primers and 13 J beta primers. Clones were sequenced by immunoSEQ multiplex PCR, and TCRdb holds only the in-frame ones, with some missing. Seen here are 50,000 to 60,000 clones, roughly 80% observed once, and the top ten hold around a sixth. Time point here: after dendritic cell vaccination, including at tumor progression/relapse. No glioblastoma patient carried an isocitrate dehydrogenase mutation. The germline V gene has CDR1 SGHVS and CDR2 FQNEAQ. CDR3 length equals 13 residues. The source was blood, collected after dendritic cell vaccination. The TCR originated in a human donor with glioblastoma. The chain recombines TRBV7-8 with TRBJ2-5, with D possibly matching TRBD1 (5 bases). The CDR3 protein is CASGLGRGETQYF. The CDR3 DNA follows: TGTGCCAGCGGCTTGGGAAGGGGCGAGACCCAGTACTTC.